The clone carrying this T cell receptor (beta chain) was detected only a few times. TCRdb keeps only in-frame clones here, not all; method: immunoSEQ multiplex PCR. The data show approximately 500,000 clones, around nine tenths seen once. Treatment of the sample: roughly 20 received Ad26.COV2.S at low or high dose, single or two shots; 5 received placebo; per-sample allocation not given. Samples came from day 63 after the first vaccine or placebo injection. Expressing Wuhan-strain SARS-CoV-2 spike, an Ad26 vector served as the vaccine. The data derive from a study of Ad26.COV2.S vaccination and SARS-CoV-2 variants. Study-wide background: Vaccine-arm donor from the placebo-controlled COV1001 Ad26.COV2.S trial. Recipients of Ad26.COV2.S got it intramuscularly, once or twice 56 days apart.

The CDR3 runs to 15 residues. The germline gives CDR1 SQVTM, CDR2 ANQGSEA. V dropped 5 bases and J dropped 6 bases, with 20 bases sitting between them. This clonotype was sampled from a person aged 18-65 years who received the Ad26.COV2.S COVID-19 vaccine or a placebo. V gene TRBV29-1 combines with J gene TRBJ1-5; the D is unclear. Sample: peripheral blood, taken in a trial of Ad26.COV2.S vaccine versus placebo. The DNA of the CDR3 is TGCAGCGTTTCCTCGGGTAACCCGGGGAGTCAGCCCCAGCATTTT. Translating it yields CSVSSGNPGSQPQHF.